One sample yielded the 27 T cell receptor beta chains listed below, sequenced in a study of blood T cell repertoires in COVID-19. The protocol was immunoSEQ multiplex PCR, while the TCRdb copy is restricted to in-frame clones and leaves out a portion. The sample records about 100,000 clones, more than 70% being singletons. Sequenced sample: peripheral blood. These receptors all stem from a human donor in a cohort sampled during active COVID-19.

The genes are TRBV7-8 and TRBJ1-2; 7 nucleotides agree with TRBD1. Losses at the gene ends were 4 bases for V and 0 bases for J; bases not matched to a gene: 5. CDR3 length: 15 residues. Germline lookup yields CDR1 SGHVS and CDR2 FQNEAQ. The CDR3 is CASSSWTGTNYGYTF. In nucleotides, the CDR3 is TGTGCCAGCAGCTCCTGGACAGGAACTAACTATGGCTACACCTTC.

For the CDR3, the DNA is TGTGCCAGCAGCCCGGGAGGGGGAAGGAGCAATCAGCCCCAGCATTTT. Translated, it gives CASSPGGGRSNQPQHF. V gene TRBV5-6 combines with J gene TRBJ1-5, with D perhaps TRBD1 (6 bases). V was trimmed by 4 bases and J by 1 base, leaving 15 bases between them. The germline V gene has CDR1 SGHDT and CDR2 YYEEEE. This CDR3 contains 16 residues.

The CDR3 sequence: CAIRRTSGENEQYF. CDR3 sequence (DNA): TGTGCCATCAGAAGAACTAGCGGGGAAAACGAGCAGTACTTC. The rearrangement uses TRBV10-3 and TRBJ2-7; TRBD2 matches at 10 bases. The CDR3 has 14 amino acids. V lost 6 bases, J lost 5 bases, and 7 bases stayed unmatched. Germline loops: CDR1 ENHRY, CDR2 SYGVKD.

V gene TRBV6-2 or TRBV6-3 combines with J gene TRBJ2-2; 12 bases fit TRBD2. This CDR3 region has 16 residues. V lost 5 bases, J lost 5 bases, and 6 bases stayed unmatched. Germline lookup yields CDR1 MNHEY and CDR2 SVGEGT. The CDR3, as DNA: TGTGCCAGCAGTACGCCCGGACTAGCGGGAACCGGGGAGCTGTTTTTT. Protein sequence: CASSTPGLAGTGELFF.

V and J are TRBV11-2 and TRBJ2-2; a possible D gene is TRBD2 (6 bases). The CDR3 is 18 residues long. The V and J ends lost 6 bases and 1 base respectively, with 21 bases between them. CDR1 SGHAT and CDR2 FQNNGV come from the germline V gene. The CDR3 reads CASRTSRDRIMNTGELFF. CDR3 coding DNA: TGTGCCAGCAGAACGTCGCGGGACCGAATAATGAACACCGGGGAGCTGTTTTTT. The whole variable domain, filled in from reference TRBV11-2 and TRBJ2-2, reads EAGVAQSPRYKIIEKRQSVAFWCNPISGHATLYWYQQILGQGPKLLIQFQNNGVVDDSQLPKDRFSAERLKGVDSTLKIQPAKLEDSAVYLCASRTSRDRIMNTGELFFGEGSRLTVL.

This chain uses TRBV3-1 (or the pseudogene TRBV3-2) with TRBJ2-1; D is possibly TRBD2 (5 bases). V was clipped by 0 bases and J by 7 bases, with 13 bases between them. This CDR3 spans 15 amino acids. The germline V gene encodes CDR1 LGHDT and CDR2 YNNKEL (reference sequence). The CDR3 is CASSQDDRRTNEQFF. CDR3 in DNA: TGTGCCAGCAGCCAAGATGACCGCCGGACTAATGAGCAGTTCTTC.

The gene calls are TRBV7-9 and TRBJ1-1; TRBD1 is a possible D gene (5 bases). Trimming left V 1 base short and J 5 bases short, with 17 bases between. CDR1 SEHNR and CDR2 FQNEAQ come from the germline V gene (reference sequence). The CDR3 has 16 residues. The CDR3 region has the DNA TGTGCCAGCAGCTTAGAACCCGGCAGGGTGGGGACTGAAGCTTTCTTT. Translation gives CASSLEPGRVGTEAFF.

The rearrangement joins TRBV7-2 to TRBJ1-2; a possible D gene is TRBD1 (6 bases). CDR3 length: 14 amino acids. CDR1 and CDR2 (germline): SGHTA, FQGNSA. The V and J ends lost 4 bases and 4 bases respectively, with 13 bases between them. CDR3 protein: CASSSSRGPYGYTF. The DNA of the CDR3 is TGTGCCAGCAGCTCCTCCAGGGGACCCTATGGCTACACCTTC.

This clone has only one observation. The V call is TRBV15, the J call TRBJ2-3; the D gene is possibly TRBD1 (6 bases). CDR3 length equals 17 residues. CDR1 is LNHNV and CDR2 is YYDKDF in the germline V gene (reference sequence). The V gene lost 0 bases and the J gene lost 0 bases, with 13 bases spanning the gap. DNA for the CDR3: TGTGCCACCAGCAGAGAGGTGAATCAGGGGAGCACAGATACGCAGTATTTT. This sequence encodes CATSREVNQGSTDTQYF.

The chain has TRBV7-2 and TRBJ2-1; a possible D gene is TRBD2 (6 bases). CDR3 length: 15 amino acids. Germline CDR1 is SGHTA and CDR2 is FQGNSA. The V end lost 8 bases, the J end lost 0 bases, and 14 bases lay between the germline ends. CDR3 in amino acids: CASHRGGSSYNEQFF. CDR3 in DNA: TGTGCCAGCCACCGTGGGGGGAGCTCCTACAATGAGCAGTTCTTC.

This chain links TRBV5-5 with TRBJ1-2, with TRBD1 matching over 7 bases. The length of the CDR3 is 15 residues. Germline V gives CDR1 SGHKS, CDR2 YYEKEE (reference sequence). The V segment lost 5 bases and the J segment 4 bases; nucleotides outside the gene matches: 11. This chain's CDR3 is CASRQAGTDSYGYTF. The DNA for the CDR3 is TGTGCCAGCAGACAAGCCGGGACAGACTCCTATGGCTACACCTTC.

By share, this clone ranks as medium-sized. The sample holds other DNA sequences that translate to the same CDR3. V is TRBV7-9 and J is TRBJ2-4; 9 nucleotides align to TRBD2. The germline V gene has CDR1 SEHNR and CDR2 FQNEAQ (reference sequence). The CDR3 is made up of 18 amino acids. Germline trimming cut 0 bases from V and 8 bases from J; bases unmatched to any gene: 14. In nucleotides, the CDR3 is TGTGCCAGCAGCTTAGCTGGGGTTCGGCGGGGGGGCCGGGACATTCAGTACTTC. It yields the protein CASSLAGVRRGGRDIQYF. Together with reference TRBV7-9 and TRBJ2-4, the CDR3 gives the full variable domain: DTGVSQNPRHKITKRGQNVTFRCDPISEHNRLYWYRQTLGQGPEFLTYFQNEAQLEKSRLLSDRFSAERPKGSFSTLEIQRTEQGDSAMYLCASSLAGVRRGGRDIQYFGAGTRLSVL.

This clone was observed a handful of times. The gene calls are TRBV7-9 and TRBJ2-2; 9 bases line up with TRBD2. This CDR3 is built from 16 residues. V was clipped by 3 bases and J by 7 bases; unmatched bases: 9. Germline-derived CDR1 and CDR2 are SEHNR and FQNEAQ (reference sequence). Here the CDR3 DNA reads TGTGCCAGCAGCTTGACTAGCGGAAATCTAGGCGGGGAGCTGTTTTTT. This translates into CASSLTSGNLGGELFF.

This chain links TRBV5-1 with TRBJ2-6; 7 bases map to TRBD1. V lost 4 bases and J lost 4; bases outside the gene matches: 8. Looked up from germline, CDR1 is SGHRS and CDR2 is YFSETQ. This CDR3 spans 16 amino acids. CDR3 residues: CASSPTRGQGANVLTF. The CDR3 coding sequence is TGCGCCAGCAGCCCCACGAGGGGGCAAGGGGCCAACGTCCTGACTTTC. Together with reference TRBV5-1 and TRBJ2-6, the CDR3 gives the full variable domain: KAGVTQTPRYLIKTRGQQVTLSCSPISGHRSVSWYQQTPGQGLQFLFEYFSETQRNKGNFPGRFSGRQFSNSRSEMNVSTLELGDSALYLCASSPTRGQGANVLTFGAGSRLTVL.

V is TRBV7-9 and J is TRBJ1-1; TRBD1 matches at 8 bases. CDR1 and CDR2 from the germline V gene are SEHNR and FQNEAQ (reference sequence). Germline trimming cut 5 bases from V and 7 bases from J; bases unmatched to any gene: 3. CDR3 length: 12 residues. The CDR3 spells CASSIQGVEAFF. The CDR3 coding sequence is TGTGCCAGCAGCATACAGGGGGTTGAAGCTTTCTTT.

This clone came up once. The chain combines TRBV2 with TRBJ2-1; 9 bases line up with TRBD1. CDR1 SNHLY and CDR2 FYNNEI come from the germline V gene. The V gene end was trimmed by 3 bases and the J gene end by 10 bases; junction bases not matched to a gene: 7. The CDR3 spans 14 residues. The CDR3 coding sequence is TGTGCCAGCAGTGACTGGACAGGGGTCAAGGAGCAGTTCTTC. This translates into CASSDWTGVKEQFF.

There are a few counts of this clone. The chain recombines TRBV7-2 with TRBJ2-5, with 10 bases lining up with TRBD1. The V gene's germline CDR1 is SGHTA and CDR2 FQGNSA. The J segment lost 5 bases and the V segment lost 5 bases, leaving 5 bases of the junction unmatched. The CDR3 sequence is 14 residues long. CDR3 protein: CASSPTGGWETQYF. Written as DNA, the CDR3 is TGTGCCAGCAGCCCGACAGGGGGCTGGGAGACCCAGTACTTC.

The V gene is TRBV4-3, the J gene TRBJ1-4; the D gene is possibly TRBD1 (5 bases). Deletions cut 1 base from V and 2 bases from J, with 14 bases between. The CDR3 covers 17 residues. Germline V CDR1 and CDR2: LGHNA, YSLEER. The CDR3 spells CASSQGEGLATNEKLFF. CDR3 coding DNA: TGCGCCAGCAGCCAAGGGGAGGGGTTGGCTACTAATGAAAAACTGTTTTTT.

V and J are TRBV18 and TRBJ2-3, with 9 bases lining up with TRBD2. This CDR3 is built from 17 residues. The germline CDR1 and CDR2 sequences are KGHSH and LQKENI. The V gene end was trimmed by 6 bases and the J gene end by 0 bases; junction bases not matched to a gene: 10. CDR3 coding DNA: TGTGCCAGCTCTCGACTAAAAGCGGGGGGAAGCACAGATACGCAGTATTTT. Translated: CASSRLKAGGSTDTQYF.

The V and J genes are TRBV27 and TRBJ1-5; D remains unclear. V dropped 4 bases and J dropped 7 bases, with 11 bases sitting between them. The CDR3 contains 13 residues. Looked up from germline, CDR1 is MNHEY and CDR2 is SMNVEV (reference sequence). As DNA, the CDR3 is TGTGCCAGCAGTTACGGGGTAGGGCAGCCCCAGCATTTT. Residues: CASSYGVGQPQHF.

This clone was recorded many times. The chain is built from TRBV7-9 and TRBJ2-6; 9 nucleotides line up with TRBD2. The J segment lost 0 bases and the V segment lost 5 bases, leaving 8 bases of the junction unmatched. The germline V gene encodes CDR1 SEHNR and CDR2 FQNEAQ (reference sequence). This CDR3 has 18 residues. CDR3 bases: TGTGCCAGCAGCGCTAGCGGGGTCGCCTTCTCTGGGGCCAACGTCCTGACTTTC. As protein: CASSASGVAFSGANVLTF.

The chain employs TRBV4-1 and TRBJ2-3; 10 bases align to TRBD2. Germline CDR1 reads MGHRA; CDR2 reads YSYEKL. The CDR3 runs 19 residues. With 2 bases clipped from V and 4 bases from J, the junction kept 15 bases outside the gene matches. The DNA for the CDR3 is TGCGCCAGCAGCCAAAATGGGGCTAGCGGGAGTGGGGCACCAGATACGCAGTATTTT. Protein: CASSQNGASGSGAPDTQYF.

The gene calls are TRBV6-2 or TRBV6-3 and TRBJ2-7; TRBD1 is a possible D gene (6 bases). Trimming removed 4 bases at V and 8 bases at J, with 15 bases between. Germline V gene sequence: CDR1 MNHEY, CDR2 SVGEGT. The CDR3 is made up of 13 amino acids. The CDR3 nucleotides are TGTGCCAGCAGTTCTACAGGGAACCGCCAGCAGTACTTC. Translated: CASSSTGNRQQYF.

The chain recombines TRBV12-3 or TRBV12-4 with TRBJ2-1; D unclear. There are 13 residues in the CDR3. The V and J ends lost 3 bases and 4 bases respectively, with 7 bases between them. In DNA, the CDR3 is TGTGCCAGCAGTTTTGTTGCGTACAATGAGCAGTTCTTC. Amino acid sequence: CASSFVAYNEQFF.

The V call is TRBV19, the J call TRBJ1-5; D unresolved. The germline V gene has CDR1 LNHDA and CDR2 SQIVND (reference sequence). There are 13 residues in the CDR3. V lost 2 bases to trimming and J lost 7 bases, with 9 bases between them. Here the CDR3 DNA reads TGTGCCAGTAGTATAACCAGCGGGCAGCCCCAGCATTTT. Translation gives CASSITSGQPQHF. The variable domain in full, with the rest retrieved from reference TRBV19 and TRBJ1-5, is DGGITQSPKYLFRKEGQNVTLSCEQNLNHDAMYWYRQDPGQGLRLIYYSQIVNDFQKGDIAEGYSVSREKKESFPLTVTSAQKNPTAFYLCASSITSGQPQHFGDGTRLSIL.

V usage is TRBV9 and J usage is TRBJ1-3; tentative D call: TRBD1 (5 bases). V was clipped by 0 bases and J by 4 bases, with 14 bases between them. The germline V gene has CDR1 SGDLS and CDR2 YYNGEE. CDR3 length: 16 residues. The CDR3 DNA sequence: TGTGCCAGCAGCGTAGTACCAGGGAATTCCGGAAACACCATATATTTT. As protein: CASSVVPGNSGNTIYF.

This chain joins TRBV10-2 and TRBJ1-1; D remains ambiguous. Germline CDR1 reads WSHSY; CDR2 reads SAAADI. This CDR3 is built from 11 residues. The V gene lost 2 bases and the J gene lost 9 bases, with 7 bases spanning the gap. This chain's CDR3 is CASSENLKAFF. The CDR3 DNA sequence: TGCGCCAGCAGTGAGAACTTAAAAGCTTTCTTT.